The clone carrying this T cell receptor (beta chain) has more than one count but fewer than ten. What it binds is unknown. The sample originates from a study of Tregs in tolerant kidney transplant recipients. At the level of the study: A roughly three-day belatacept mixed lymphocyte reaction, sometimes plus 5-day graft donor restimulation, preceded CD4+CD25+CD127- sorting. Recipient cells were told from donor cells by antibody staining. Study-wide results and limits: The most relevant donor-specific Treg TCRbeta repertoire apparently came from expansion with activated donor B cells.

Sequenced by immunoSEQ multiplex PCR; TCRdb stores in-frame clones only, minus some. The data hold around 30,000 clones, with 82% observed a single time. This TCR was sampled from a human donor in good health. The specimen was Tregs from blood cultured with allogeneic cells.

The CDR3 reads CASSFSGGGADTQYF. In DNA form, the CDR3 reads TGTGCCAGCAGCTTCTCCGGGGGAGGGGCAGATACGCAGTATTTT. This sequence joins TRBV7-3 and TRBJ2-3; 7 positions agree with TRBD2. Germline V gene lookup returns CDR1 SGHTA and CDR2 FQGTGA. V shed 3 bases, J shed 4 bases, and the junction held 7 bases outside the gene matches. The length of the CDR3 is 15 residues.